The sequence of this T cell receptor (beta chain) was determined in a study of blood T cell repertoires in COVID-19. Study information: Nucleic acid was either cDNA or gDNA, and it came from T cells, B-cell-depleted T cells, or PBMCs.

The data were produced by immunoSEQ multiplex PCR, yet TCRdb's version contains in-frame clones alone and is incomplete. The top ten hold 2% to 2.5% of the sample, which has fewer than 350,000 clones, around 90% seen once. Ages ranged from about 18 to 89 years, with residence in some 25 US areas. Membership in each cohort depended on participant-reported clinical history. Per the germline V gene, CDR1 is DFQATT and CDR2 is SNEGSKA (reference sequence). The V and J ends lost 3 bases and 7 bases respectively, with 7 bases between them. This CDR3 has 10 amino acids. The sample comprised PBMCs or T cells enriched from blood (not recorded which). This chain connects TRBV20-1 to TRBJ2-7; D uncertain. The receptor was derived from a woman aged 40 to 50 with acute COVID-19. The CDR3 bases are TGCAGTGCTAGCCGTGTGGAGCAGTACTTC. Amino acids: CSASRVEQYF.